The 14 T cell receptor beta chains below come from one sample, sequenced in a study of T cell changes during pregnancy in multiple sclerosis. Profiled with immunoSEQ multiplex PCR; TCRdb holds only in-frame clones, not every one. The profile shows about 28,000 clones, almost 90% of them singletons. Sequences were derived from CD4+ T cells from peripheral blood mononuclear cells, sampled in the first trimester of pregnancy. The receptors derive from a female donor in good health, enrolled as a control in a pregnancy study.

The chain has TRBV4-3 and TRBJ2-1; the match to TRBD2 covers 7 bases. Germline V CDR1 and CDR2: LGHNA, YSLEER. This CDR3 spans 13 amino acids. The V segment lost 0 bases and the J segment 13 bases; nucleotides outside the gene matches: 6. The DNA for the CDR3 is TGCGCCAGCAGCCAAGAGCTAGCGGATTTACAGTTCTTC. This translates into CASSQELADLQFF.

This rearrangement joins TRBV5-5 to TRBJ2-7; D is perhaps TRBD1 (6 bases). Germline loops: CDR1 SGHKS, CDR2 YYEKEE (reference sequence). V lost 2 bases and J lost 7, with 16 bases in between. The CDR3 covers 14 residues. CDR3 protein: CASSFSGEEGEQYF. Here the CDR3 DNA reads TGTGCCAGCAGCTTTTCAGGGGAAGAAGGGGAGCAGTACTTC.

This chain connects TRBV7-2 to TRBJ2-2; 8 bases agree with TRBD2. Trimming cost V 4 bases and J 8 bases; bases outside gene matches: 15. Per germline, CDR1 SGHTA and CDR2 FQGNSA. The CDR3 extends over 17 amino acids. CDR3 bases: TGTGCCAGCAGCTCCGTCATCGCTAGCGGGCGGAAGGGGGAGCTGTTTTTT. Amino acid sequence: CASSSVIASGRKGELFF.

V usage is TRBV11-2 and J usage is TRBJ1-2, with D perhaps TRBD1 (5 bases). Between the trimmed V and J ends, which lost 0 bases and 2 bases, there was a span of 10 bases. The CDR3 runs to 15 residues. CDR1 and CDR2 from the germline V gene are SGHAT and FQNNGV. The CDR3 sequence is CASSLDSHRNYGYTF. The CDR3, as DNA: TGTGCCAGCAGCTTAGACAGTCACAGGAACTATGGCTACACCTTC.

The V and J genes are TRBV30 and TRBJ1-6; possibly TRBD1 for D (5 bases). V was cut by 4 bases and J by 10 bases, with 14 bases left in between. The CDR3 is 13 amino acids. Germline V gives CDR1 GTSNPN, CDR2 SVGIG (reference sequence). This CDR3 is CAWNAGLGSPLHF. The CDR3 DNA is TGTGCCTGGAATGCAGGGTTAGGATCACCCCTCCACTTT.

V is TRBV5-4 and J is TRBJ1-3, with 7 bases fitting TRBD1. The junction had 4 bases not matched to a gene; V was cut back by 4 bases and J by 0 bases. In germline, CDR1 is SGHNT, CDR2 YYREEE (reference sequence). The CDR3 loop spans 15 amino acids. For the CDR3, the DNA is TGTGCCAGCAGCACGGGACAGAGCTCTGGAAACACCATATATTTT. Its protein is CASSTGQSSGNTIYF.

The V call is TRBV11-3, the J call TRBJ2-3; 7 nucleotides align to TRBD1. Trimming took 1 base from V and 3 from J; bases not matched to a gene: 1. Germline CDR1 and CDR2: SGHNT and YENEEA. The CDR3 is 14 residues long. The CDR3 here is CASSLARGTDTQYF. CDR3 sequence (DNA): TGTGCCAGCAGCTTAGCCAGGGGGACAGATACGCAGTATTTT.

The chain has TRBV4-3 and TRBJ1-4; no clear D gene. Trimming took 1 base from V and 5 from J, leaving 8 bases between them. CDR1 and CDR2 from the germline V gene are LGHNA and YSLEER. This CDR3 has 14 amino acids. The CDR3 DNA sequence: TGCGCCAGCAGCCAAGCTTGGCAGAATGAAAAACTGTTTTTT. Translating it yields CASSQAWQNEKLFF.

The V gene is TRBV7-8, the J gene TRBJ1-1, with 8 bases matching TRBD1. The V gene end was trimmed by 5 bases and the J gene end by 1 base; junction bases not matched to a gene: 6. The CDR3 contains 15 residues. The V gene's germline CDR1 is SGHVS and CDR2 FQNEAQ. CDR3 nucleotides: TGTGCCAGCAGCCCCCCAGGGACAGGGAACACTGAAGCTTTCTTT. It encodes CASSPPGTGNTEAFF.

The chain recombines TRBV28 with TRBJ1-1; D might be TRBD1 (5 bases). The CDR3 covers 17 residues. Between the trimmed V and J ends, which lost 5 bases and 0 bases, there was a span of 19 bases. Per germline, CDR1 MDHEN and CDR2 SYDVKM. CDR3 protein: CASSPPGHTTMNTEAFF. The CDR3 bases are TGTGCCAGCAGTCCCCCTGGACATACTACCATGAACACTGAAGCTTTCTTT.

The rearrangement joins TRBV5-4 to TRBJ1-2; D remains ambiguous. This CDR3 comprises 14 residues. Deletions cut 0 bases from V and 4 bases from J, with 10 bases between. Germline assignment: CDR1 SGHNT and CDR2 YYREEE (reference sequence). This CDR3 reads CASSLGAEIYGYTF. The CDR3 bases are TGTGCCAGCAGCTTGGGGGCAGAAATCTATGGCTACACCTTC.

The chain employs TRBV15 and TRBJ1-1; tentative D call: TRBD1 (6 bases). Trimming pared 2 bases from V and 2 bases from J, leaving 9 bases between. The CDR3 sequence is 14 residues long. Germline lookup yields CDR1 LNHNV and CDR2 YYDKDF (reference sequence). Written as DNA, the CDR3 is TGTGCCACCAGCAGAAGGACAGATAACACTGAAGCTTTCTTT. This translates into CATSRRTDNTEAFF. Supplemented by reference TRBV15 and TRBJ1-1, the full variable domain reads DAMVIQNPRYQVTQFGKPVTLSCSQTLNHNVMYWYQQKSSQAPKLLFHYYDKDFNNEADTPDNFQSRRPNTSFCFLDIRSPGLGDTAMYLCATSRRTDNTEAFFGQGTRLTVV.

V usage is TRBV30 and J usage is TRBJ2-5; 15 nucleotides agree with TRBD2. Germline V lookup: CDR1 GTSNPN, CDR2 SVGIG (reference sequence). V was clipped by 2 bases and J by 6 bases; unmatched bases: 7. The CDR3 has 16 residues. This chain's CDR3 is CAWSPWTSGGAKTQYF. The CDR3 nucleotides read TGTGCCTGGAGTCCCTGGACTAGCGGGGGGGCCAAGACCCAGTACTTC.

This clone has just one count. The chain recombines TRBV7-2 with TRBJ1-1, with D maybe TRBD1 (5 bases). This CDR3 is 14 amino acids long. Trimming cost V 3 bases and J 2 bases, with 10 bases left between them. Germline CDR1 reads SGHTA; CDR2 reads FQGNSA. CDR3 nucleotide sequence: TGTGCCAGCAGCTTGACAGCCCACAACACTGAAGCTTTCTTT. Translated, it gives CASSLTAHNTEAFF.